This T cell receptor beta chain originates from a study of T cell repertoires in cytomegalovirus infection. Study summary: Public TCR beta signatures indicated both CMV infection and matching HLA type. Study-wide results and caveats: Individuals carrying CMV plus the relevant HLA were identified by cumulative frequency of public TCR beta families. Clonotypes of TCR beta that were HLA-C-restricted and CMV-specific dominated the ex vivo response.

This clonotype was picked up many times. Its antigen is currently unknown. The germline CDR1 and CDR2 sequences are SGHTA and FQGNSA. This CDR3 has 19 amino acids. J was trimmed by 2 bases and V by 1 base; bases with no gene match: 13. TCRdb used MiXCR to reprocess the reads, holding one entry per CDR3 protein. This sample has roughly 130,000 distinct CDR3 sequences; 20% to 30% occur once, and the top ten carry approximately 35%. The receptor comes from a human donor in good health (CMV status not recorded). Some clones in this sample may be carry-over from other donors' samples. The genes are TRBV7-2 and TRBJ2-3; 9 bases line up with TRBD2. Sequences were obtained from PBMCs, sequenced either directly or after in vitro stimulation (not recorded which). Here the CDR3 reads CASSLGSSGVYWATDTQYF. In DNA, the CDR3 is TGTGCCAGCAGCTTAGGGTCTAGCGGGGTCTATTGGGCCACAGATACGCAGTATTTT.